A single sample gave rise to the 25 T cell receptor beta chains below, sequenced in a study of CD8+CD57+ T cells in acquired aplastic anemia (dated by TCRdb to 2017 to 2018). This sample was sequenced with an Illumina HiSeq 2000. Genomic DNA was used as template for profiling of TCR beta VDJ combinations and CDR3 sequences. Clones were called with MiXCR by TCRdb after fastp trimmed the public reads at Q25, and only in-frame beta chains were retained. Merged by CDR3 protein, the rows form single entries marked with the most common genes and DNA. This sample lists about 160,000 distinct CDR3 sequences; approximately 40% were detected once. 1.1% of the sample is taken by the ten largest. The specimen sequenced was sorted CD4+, CD8+, or CD8+CD57+ T cells (not recorded which) from PBMCs. The receptors were gathered from a human donor in good health.

Comments on this clonotype: This sequence may be a read error, since a much larger clone differs from it by one base. The chain carries TRBV12-3 or TRBV12-4 and TRBJ2-2; 9 bases line up with TRBD2. The junction had 1 base not matched to a gene; V was cut back by 5 bases and J by 0 bases. The CDR3 covers 15 residues. The CDR3 coding sequence is TGTGCCAGCAGTCAGCGGGGGGCGAACACCGGGGAGCTGTTTTTT. Translated: CASSQRGANTGELFF.

Concerning this clonotype itself: The conserved phenylalanine or tryptophan normally closing the CDR3 is absent here, so this likely arose from a read error. V is TRBV18 and J is TRBJ2-7; TRBD1 agrees at 7 bases. V gave up 2 bases and J gave up 6 bases; unmatched junction bases: 7. The CDR3 totals 14 residues. Germline V gene lookup returns CDR1 KGHSH and CDR2 LQKENI. This CDR3 is CASSPGNRGSEQYL. The CDR3 DNA reads as TGTGCCAGCTCACCAGGGAACAGGGGTTCCGAGCAGTACCTC.

This clonotype was observed many times. J is TRBJ2-1 and V is TRBV20-1; 7 bases are shared with TRBD2. Germline V gene lookup returns CDR1 DFQATT and CDR2 SNEGSKA (reference sequence). V trimming: 5 bases; J trimming: 6 bases; junction bases outside the gene matches: 13. The CDR3 is made up of 15 amino acids. As DNA, the CDR3 is TGCAGTGCTTTTTCGGGGGAGGGCCCCTTCAATGAGCAGTTCTTC. Encoded protein: CSAFSGEGPFNEQFF.

This clonotype was recorded at least ten times. V gene TRBV4-3 combines with J gene TRBJ2-5, with TRBD1 as a possible D gene (6 bases). Germline V gene sequence: CDR1 LGHNA, CDR2 YSLEER. Between the trimmed V and J ends, which lost 0 bases and 2 bases, there was a span of 10 bases. There are 15 residues in the CDR3. Here the CDR3 reads CASSQDWTEQETQYF. In nucleotides, the CDR3 is TGCGCCAGCAGCCAAGACTGGACAGAACAAGAGACCCAGTACTTC.

The rearrangement joins TRBV6-1 to TRBJ1-4, with unresolved D. Germline V lookup: CDR1 MNHNS, CDR2 SASEGT. The V gene lost 2 bases and the J gene lost 5 bases, with 12 bases spanning the gap. CDR3 length equals 15 residues. The CDR3 sequence is CASSETIQRNEKLFF. The CDR3 DNA sequence: TGTGCCAGCAGTGAAACTATCCAGCGGAATGAAAAACTGTTTTTT.

This clonotype came up many times. The rearrangement joins TRBV5-1 to TRBJ2-5; D unclear. Germline V lookup: CDR1 SGHRS, CDR2 YFSETQ. The CDR3 is 14 residues long. V lost 4 bases and J lost 2, with 12 bases in between. DNA for the CDR3: TGCGCCAGCAGCACGATGCCCCTACAAGAGACCCAGTACTTC. It is translated as CASSTMPLQETQYF.

The chain employs TRBV25-1 and TRBJ2-1; TRBD2 matches 8 bases. V was pared by 3 bases and J by 0 bases, with 13 bases of the junction left unmatched. This CDR3 has 19 amino acids. Germline lookup yields CDR1 MGHDK and CDR2 SYGVNS. CDR3 loop: CASSDATSSGRVSYNEQFF. CDR3 sequence (DNA): TGTGCCAGCAGTGACGCCACCTCAAGCGGGAGAGTCTCCTACAATGAGCAGTTCTTC.

This clonotype showed up many times. The chain combines TRBV7-3 with TRBJ2-2; no firm D call. Germline V lookup: CDR1 SGHTA, CDR2 FQGTGA. The CDR3 spans 15 residues. V was pared by 5 bases and J by 3 bases, with 13 bases between. The CDR3 DNA follows: TGTGCCAGCAGCCCGTTAACTCGCTACACCGGGGAGCTGTTTTTT. It is translated as CASSPLTRYTGELFF.

V and J are TRBV19 and TRBJ1-6, with 10 bases that match TRBD1. Germline CDR1 is LNHDA and CDR2 is SQIVND (reference sequence). With 7 bases clipped from V and 5 bases from J, the junction kept 5 bases outside the gene matches. The CDR3 consists of 15 residues. The CDR3: CASTDRGRHNSPLHF. The CDR3, as DNA: TGTGCCAGTACTGACAGGGGGCGGCATAATTCACCCCTCCACTTT. Full variable domain (outside the CDR3, taken from reference TRBV19 and TRBJ1-6): DGGITQSPKYLFRKEGQNVTLSCEQNLNHDAMYWYRQDPGQGLRLIYYSQIVNDFQKGDIAEGYSVSREKKESFPLTVTSAQKNPTAFYLCASTDRGRHNSPLHFGNGTRLTVT.

This clonotype occurred many times. This chain uses TRBV6-5 with TRBJ2-7; 7 bases agree with TRBD2. The CDR3 runs 16 residues. V gave up 0 bases and J gave up 4 bases; unmatched junction bases: 9. Per germline, CDR1 MNHEY and CDR2 SVGAGI. The CDR3: CASSYSRRTRWYEQYF. CDR3 sequence (DNA): TGTGCCAGCAGTTACTCGCGAAGGACTAGGTGGTACGAGCAGTACTTC.

This clonotype was found many times. The chain carries TRBV20-1 and TRBJ2-5; 16 positions agree with TRBD2. Germline V gene sequence: CDR1 DFQATT, CDR2 SNEGSKA (reference sequence). The CDR3 runs to 20 residues. Trimming removed 8 bases from V and 5 bases from J; junction bases left unmatched: 23. CDR3 residues: CSPSGGTGLAGGPMEETQYF. DNA of the CDR3: TGCAGTCCCTCGGGTGGGACGGGACTAGCGGGAGGGCCGATGGAGGAGACCCAGTACTTC.

The J gene is TRBJ1-1, the V gene TRBV20-1; maybe TRBD1 (6 bases). This CDR3 spans 13 amino acids. The V gene's germline CDR1 is DFQATT and CDR2 SNEGSKA (reference sequence). Trimming removed 1 base from V and 5 bases from J, with 11 bases in between. The CDR3 bases are TGCAGTGCTAGAGGGATACAGGGAACTGAAGCTTTCTTT. Translating gives CSARGIQGTEAFF.

The V and J genes are TRBV10-3 and TRBJ1-1; TRBD1 agrees at 9 bases. In germline, CDR1 is ENHRY, CDR2 SYGVKD. Losses at the gene ends were 11 bases for V and 2 bases for J; bases not matched to a gene: 15. The CDR3 sequence is 16 residues long. The DNA for the CDR3 is TGTGCCGCGGGACAGGGTGCAGTTTCGGGTAACACTGAAGCTTTCTTT. As protein: CAAGQGAVSGNTEAFF.

This clonotype appeared a single time. A junction boundary mismatches the germline segment, possibly from a read error. The chain carries TRBV6-1 and TRBJ2-7; tentatively, D is TRBD1 or TRBD2 (9 bases each). Germline V gene data show CDR1 as MNHNS and CDR2 as SASEGT. CDR3 length: 15 amino acids. This CDR3 reads CASGTGLAGTYDQYF. CDR3 DNA sequence: TGTGCCAGCGGGACAGGGCTAGCGGGAACCTACGACCAGTACTTC.

Of note for this clonotype: A much more abundant neighbour one base away suggests this may be a read error. This chain connects TRBV5-5 to TRBJ2-3; D may match TRBD1 or TRBD2 (6 bases each). CDR1 SGHKS and CDR2 YYEKEE come from the germline V gene (reference sequence). CDR3 length: 14 residues. The V and J ends lost 2 bases and 9 bases respectively, with 16 bases between them. CDR3 loop: CASSLQQGGLTQYF. CDR3 coding DNA: TGTGCCAGCAGCTTACAACAGGGAGGTTTGACGCAGTATTTT.

The V gene is TRBV29-1, the J gene TRBJ2-3; a possible D gene is TRBD1 (5 bases). V was cut by 3 bases and J by 1 base, with 5 bases left in between. The CDR3 consists of 12 residues. Germline CDR1 and CDR2: SQVTM and ANQGSEA. CDR3 sequence (DNA): TGCAGCGTTGAGACAGGCACAGATACGCAGTATTTT. Protein: CSVETGTDTQYF.

This sequence joins TRBV2 and TRBJ1-5; possibly TRBD1 for D (5 bases). The germline CDR1 and CDR2 sequences are SNHLY and FYNNEI. This CDR3 region has 13 residues. The V gene lost 6 bases and the J gene lost 1 base, with 7 bases spanning the gap. The DNA for the CDR3 is TGTGCCAGCAGAAGGGACAGCAATCAGCCCCAGCATTTT. Its protein product is CASRRDSNQPQHF.

The chain links TRBV9 to TRBJ2-1; D gene unclear. The CDR3 loop spans 12 amino acids. CDR1 is SGDLS and CDR2 is YYNGEE in the germline V gene. V dropped 3 bases and J dropped 8 bases, with 9 bases sitting between them. The DNA of the CDR3 is TGTGCCAGCAGCGGAGCAGCCGATGAGCAGTTCTTC. It codes for CASSGAADEQFF.

The chain has TRBV19 and TRBJ2-3; 7 bases agree with TRBD2. CDR1 LNHDA and CDR2 SQIVND come from the germline V gene (reference sequence). Trimming took 6 bases from V and 2 from J; bases not matched to a gene: 2. The length of the CDR3 is 13 residues. CDR3 sequence (DNA): TGTGCCAGTAGACTAGCGTCCACAGATACGCAGTATTTT. It yields the protein CASRLASTDTQYF.

This clonotype has a count of ten or more. The CDR3 DNA sequence: TGTGCCAGTAGTATAGCCCCAGGGGGCACAGATACGCAGTATTTT. Translated: CASSIAPGGTDTQYF. The rearrangement joins TRBV19 to TRBJ2-3; possible D gene TRBD1, 6 bases. V lost 1 base and J 1 base, leaving 9 bases between the germline ends. Germline V CDR1 and CDR2: LNHDA, SQIVND (reference sequence). CDR3 length: 15 amino acids. Filled out from reference TRBV19 and TRBJ2-3, the complete variable domain reads DGGITQSPKYLFRKEGQNVTLSCEQNLNHDAMYWYRQDPGQGLRLIYYSQIVNDFQKGDIAEGYSVSREKKESFPLTVTSAQKNPTAFYLCASSIAPGGTDTQYFGPGTRLTVL.

The rearrangement joins TRBV27 to TRBJ2-7; 11 bases are a match to TRBD2. J gave up 1 base and V 2 bases, and 1 base lay outside the gene matches. The CDR3 is 15 residues long. The germline CDR1 and CDR2 sequences are MNHEY and SMNVEV (reference sequence). The CDR3 nucleotides read TGTGCCAGCAGTTTAGGACTAGCGGGTTCCTACGAGCAGTACTTC. This sequence encodes CASSLGLAGSYEQYF.

The rearrangement links TRBV10-3 to TRBJ2-1; weak D call: TRBD1 (6 bases). The ends were cut back, 2 bases at V and 10 bases at J, with 12 bases in the middle. CDR1 and CDR2 (germline): ENHRY, SYGVKD. The CDR3 sequence is 13 residues long. CDR3 sequence reads: CAISEGLGAEQFF. The CDR3 region has the DNA TGTGCCATCAGTGAGGGACTGGGGGCCGAGCAGTTCTTC.

V is TRBV5-6 and J is TRBJ2-5, with D possibly being TRBD1 or TRBD2 (6 bases each). Germline V lookup: CDR1 SGHDT, CDR2 YYEEEE. The CDR3 totals 17 residues. V was trimmed by 4 bases and J by 5 bases, leaving 24 bases between them. As DNA, the CDR3 is TGTGCCAGCAGCCAAATCCGGGTGCTAGCGAGGGGGGAGACCCAGTACTTC. Translating gives CASSQIRVLARGETQYF. The complete variable domain, with remaining parts taken from reference TRBV5-6 and TRBJ2-5, reads DAGVTQSPTHLIKTRGQQVTLRCSPKSGHDTVSWYQQALGQGPQFIFQYYEEEERQRGNFPDRFSGHQFPNYSSELNVNALLLGDSALYLCASSQIRVLARGETQYFGPGTRLLVL.

J is TRBJ2-7 and V is TRBV7-3, with D perhaps matching TRBD2 (5 bases). Germline CDR1 SGHTA, CDR2 FQGTGA. Trimming shortened V by 2 bases and J by 3 bases, and 8 bases separated the two germline ends. The CDR3 spans 13 residues. CDR3 DNA: TGTGCCAGCAGCTTAGTCGAGGGCTACGAGCAGTACTTC. It is translated as CASSLVEGYEQYF.

This clonotype came up many times. The chain uses TRBV11-3 and TRBJ1-1, with D possibly being TRBD1 (6 bases). This CDR3 comprises 13 residues. Germline V CDR1 and CDR2: SGHNT, YENEEA. V was cut by 5 bases and J by 11 bases, with 18 bases left in between. This chain's CDR3 is CASSPQGVEAAFF. The CDR3 coding sequence is TGTGCCAGCAGCCCACAGGGTGTGGAGGCCGCTTTCTTT.